One and the same sample provided the 14 T cell receptor beta chains below, sequenced in a study of blood T cell repertoires in COVID-19. Some clones are missing from TCRdb's copy, which holds only in-frame ones; the method was immunoSEQ multiplex PCR. The sample has 200,000 or so clones; about 89% are singletons. The source material was peripheral blood. The receptors were sampled from a man aged 55 to 70 who had recovered from COVID-19.

The rearrangement joins TRBV2 to TRBJ2-3; D may be TRBD1 (8 bases). CDR3 length equals 14 residues. Germline CDR1 and CDR2: SNHLY and FYNNEI. V was pared by 5 bases and J by 4 bases, with 13 bases between. CDR3 in DNA: TGTGCCAGCAGTAACAGGGGGGGAGCAGATACGCAGTATTTT. This translates into CASSNRGGADTQYF.

This clone was detected once. The chain couples TRBV7-8 to TRBJ2-7; TRBD2 matches 7 bases. The CDR3 runs 14 residues. With V trimmed by 4 bases and J by 4 bases, 7 bases remained unmatched. Per germline, CDR1 SGHVS and CDR2 FQNEAQ. This CDR3 reads CASSSSGVAYEQYF. The CDR3 DNA follows: TGTGCCAGCAGCTCTAGCGGAGTGGCGTACGAGCAGTACTTC.

The rearrangement joins TRBV19 to TRBJ2-3, with 10 bases lining up with TRBD1. The CDR3 sequence is 15 residues long. Germline V gene sequence: CDR1 LNHDA, CDR2 SQIVND (reference sequence). J lost 2 bases, V lost 6 bases, and 5 bases had no gene match. The CDR3 DNA sequence: TGTGCCAGTAGGCCGGGACAGGGGACCACAGATACGCAGTATTTT. This translates into CASRPGQGTTDTQYF.

This clone has just a few counts. The chain carries TRBV11-2 and TRBJ1-4; D gene ambiguous. Germline CDR1 reads SGHAT; CDR2 reads FQNNGV. This CDR3 region has 12 residues. V was shortened by 0 bases and J by 12 bases, with 8 bases between the two germline ends. The CDR3 DNA sequence: TGTGCCAGCAGCTTAGATCGGGGAGAACTGTTTTTT. Protein product: CASSLDRGELFF.

This clone was found a few times. This rearrangement joins TRBV6-5 to TRBJ1-3, with D possibly being TRBD1 (6 bases). The length of the CDR3 is 14 residues. Germline V gives CDR1 MNHEY, CDR2 SVGAGI. Trimming took 4 bases from V and 2 from J, leaving 9 bases between them. The CDR3 DNA follows: TGTGCCAGCAGTTTGACAGGCACTGGAAACACCATATATTTT. This translates into CASSLTGTGNTIYF.

The chain is built from TRBV29-1 and TRBJ2-1, with a possible D match to TRBD2 (7 bases). V was cut by 7 bases and J by 7 bases, with 20 bases left in between. The CDR3 totals 14 residues. Germline CDR1 is SQVTM and CDR2 is ANQGSEA. The CDR3 protein is CSALRGEGPNEQFF. CDR3 coding DNA: TGCAGCGCCCTGAGGGGGGAGGGCCCTAATGAGCAGTTCTTC.

V and J are TRBV9 and TRBJ2-5, with TRBD2 matching over 7 bases. From germline, CDR1 is SGDLS and CDR2 YYNGEE. The V gene end was trimmed by 0 bases and the J gene end by 3 bases; junction bases not matched to a gene: 2. This CDR3 contains 14 residues. CDR3 sequence reads: CASSVGLAEETQYF. The CDR3 nucleotides read TGTGCCAGCAGCGTAGGCCTAGCGGAAGAGACCCAGTACTTC.

The rearrangement joins TRBV28 to TRBJ2-2, with D perhaps TRBD2 (6 bases). Germline CDR1 MDHEN, CDR2 SYDVKM. The CDR3 covers 14 residues. The V end lost 5 bases, the J end lost 6 bases, and 13 bases lay between the germline ends. CDR3 in DNA: TGTGCCAGCAGTCCCTCCGAGCGGGCCGGGGAGCTGTTTTTT. The encoded protein is CASSPSERAGELFF.

This chain connects TRBV29-1 to TRBJ2-5; TRBD1 agrees at 8 bases. Germline loops: CDR1 SQVTM, CDR2 ANQGSEA. V gave up 3 bases and J gave up 5 bases; unmatched junction bases: 5. This CDR3 spans 13 amino acids. Written as DNA, the CDR3 is TGCAGCGTTGAGGAAAACAGGGGGGAGACCCAGTACTTC. Translation gives CSVEENRGETQYF.

V and J are TRBV27 and TRBJ1-1; 10 bases are shared with TRBD1. This CDR3 spans 12 amino acids. V lost 4 bases, J lost 13 bases, and 6 bases stayed unmatched. Germline assignment: CDR1 MNHEY and CDR2 SMNVEV (reference sequence). The CDR3 nucleotides read TGTGCCAGCAGTTCACGGACAGGGGGAGGTTTCTTT. This codes for CASSSRTGGGFF.

The sample holds one count of this clone. The genes are TRBV19 and TRBJ2-7; possibly TRBD1 for D (7 bases). This CDR3 region has 15 residues. Germline values: CDR1 LNHDA, CDR2 SQIVND (reference sequence). Trimming cost V 2 bases and J 3 bases, with 14 bases left between them. The CDR3, as DNA: TGTGCCAGTAGTATAACCCCAGGGGGGCACTACGAGCAGTACTTC. Translated: CASSITPGGHYEQYF.

This rearrangement joins TRBV24-1 to TRBJ2-3; 7 positions agree with TRBD1. The V segment lost 5 bases and the J segment 0 bases; nucleotides outside the gene matches: 10. CDR1 KGHDR and CDR2 SFDVKD come from the germline V gene. The length of the CDR3 is 17 residues. The CDR3 region has the DNA TGTGCCACCAGTGTCCAGAGACAGGGATGGAGCACAGATACGCAGTATTTT. Its translation: CATSVQRQGWSTDTQYF.

This chain uses TRBV27 with TRBJ2-5; no clear D gene. Trimming cost V 6 bases and J 2 bases, with 16 bases left between them. Germline CDR1 is MNHEY and CDR2 is SMNVEV (reference sequence). The CDR3 sequence is 15 residues long. Here the CDR3 reads CASRGLAATQETQYF. The CDR3 nucleotides read TGTGCCAGCAGGGGCTTGGCAGCTACACAAGAGACCCAGTACTTC.

The chain couples TRBV5-1 to TRBJ2-1; D is undetermined. Germline CDR1 SGHRS, CDR2 YFSETQ. This CDR3 has 15 amino acids. Deletions cut 0 bases from V and 5 bases from J, with 12 bases between. CDR3 amino acids: CASSLVPRWDNEQFF. DNA for the CDR3: TGCGCCAGCAGCTTGGTCCCGAGGTGGGACAATGAGCAGTTCTTC.